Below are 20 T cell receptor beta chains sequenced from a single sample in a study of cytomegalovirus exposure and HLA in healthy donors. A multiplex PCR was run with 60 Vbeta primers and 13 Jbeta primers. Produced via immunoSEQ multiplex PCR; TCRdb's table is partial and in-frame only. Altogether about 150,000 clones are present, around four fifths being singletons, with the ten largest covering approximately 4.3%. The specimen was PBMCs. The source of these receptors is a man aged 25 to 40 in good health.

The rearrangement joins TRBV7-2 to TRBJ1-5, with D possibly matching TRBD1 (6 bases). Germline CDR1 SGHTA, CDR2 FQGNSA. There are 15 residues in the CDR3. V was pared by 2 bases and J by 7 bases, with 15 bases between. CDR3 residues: CASSLKPGVNQPQHF. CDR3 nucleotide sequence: TGTGCCAGCAGCTTAAAGCCAGGGGTTAACCAGCCCCAGCATTTT.

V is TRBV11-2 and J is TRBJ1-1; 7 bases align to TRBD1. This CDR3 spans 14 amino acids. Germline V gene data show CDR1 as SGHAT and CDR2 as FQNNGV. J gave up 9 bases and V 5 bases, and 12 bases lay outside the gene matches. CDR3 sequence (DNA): TGTGCCAGCAGCCCCGAGGGACAGCCTAGGAAAGCTTTCTTT. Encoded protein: CASSPEGQPRKAFF.

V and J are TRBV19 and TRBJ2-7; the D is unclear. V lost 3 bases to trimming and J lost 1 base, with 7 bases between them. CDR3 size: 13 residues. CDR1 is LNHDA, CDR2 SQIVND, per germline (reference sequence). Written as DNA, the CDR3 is TGTGCCAGTAGTATCCCAGGTTCCTACGAGCAGTACTTC. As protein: CASSIPGSYEQYF.

CDR3 nucleotides: TGTGCCAGCAGCCTGGGACAGTATAATTCACCCCTCCACTTT. Protein sequence: CASSLGQYNSPLHF. V and J are TRBV5-8 and TRBJ1-6; 7 bases align to TRBD1. This CDR3 is built from 14 residues. The ends lost 4 bases at V and 4 bases at J; junction bases unmatched: 2. Looked up from germline, CDR1 is SGHTS and CDR2 is YDEGEE.

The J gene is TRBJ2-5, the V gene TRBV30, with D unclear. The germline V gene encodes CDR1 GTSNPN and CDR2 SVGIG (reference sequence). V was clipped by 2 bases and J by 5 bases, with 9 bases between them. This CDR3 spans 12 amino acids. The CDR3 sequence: CAWSSQAETQYF. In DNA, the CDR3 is TGTGCCTGGAGTTCCCAGGCGGAGACCCAGTACTTC.

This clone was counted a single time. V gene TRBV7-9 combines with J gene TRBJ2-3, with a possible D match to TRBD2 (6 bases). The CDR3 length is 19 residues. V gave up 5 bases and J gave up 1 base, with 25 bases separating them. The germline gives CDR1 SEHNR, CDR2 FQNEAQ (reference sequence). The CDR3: CASSPASRGVGARTDTQYF. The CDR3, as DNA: TGTGCCAGCAGCCCGGCGTCTCGCGGGGTCGGAGCTCGCACAGATACGCAGTATTTT. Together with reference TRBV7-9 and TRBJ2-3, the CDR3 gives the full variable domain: DTGVSQNPRHKITKRGQNVTFRCDPISEHNRLYWYRQTLGQGPEFLTYFQNEAQLEKSRLLSDRFSAERPKGSFSTLEIQRTEQGDSAMYLCASSPASRGVGARTDTQYFGPGTRLTVL.

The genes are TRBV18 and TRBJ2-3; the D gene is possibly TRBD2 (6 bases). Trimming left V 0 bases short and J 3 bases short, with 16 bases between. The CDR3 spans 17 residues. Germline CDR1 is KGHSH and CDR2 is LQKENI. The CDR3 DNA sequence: TGTGCCAGCTCACCACCGCGGGGAAGGGGTAGAACAGATACGCAGTATTTT. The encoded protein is CASSPPRGRGRTDTQYF.

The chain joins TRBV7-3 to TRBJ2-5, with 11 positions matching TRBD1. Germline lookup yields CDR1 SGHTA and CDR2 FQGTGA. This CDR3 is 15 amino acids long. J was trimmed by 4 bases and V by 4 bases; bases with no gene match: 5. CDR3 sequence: CASSWTGGEGETQYF. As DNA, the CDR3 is TGTGCCAGCAGCTGGACAGGGGGCGAGGGAGAGACCCAGTACTTC.

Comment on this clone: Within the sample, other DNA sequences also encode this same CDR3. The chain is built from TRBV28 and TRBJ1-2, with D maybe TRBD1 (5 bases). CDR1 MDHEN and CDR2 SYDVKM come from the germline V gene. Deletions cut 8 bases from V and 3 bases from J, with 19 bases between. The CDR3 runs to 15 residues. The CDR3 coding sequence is TGTGCCAGCCAACAACCCGCCCAGGGTGACTATGGCTACACCTTC. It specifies CASQQPAQGDYGYTF.

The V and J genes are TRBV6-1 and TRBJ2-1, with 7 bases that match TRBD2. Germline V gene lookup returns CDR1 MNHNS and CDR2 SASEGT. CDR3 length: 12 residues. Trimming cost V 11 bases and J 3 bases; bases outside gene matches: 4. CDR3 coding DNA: TGTGCCGCCCGGGACTACTACAATGAGCAGTTCTTC. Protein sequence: CAARDYYNEQFF.

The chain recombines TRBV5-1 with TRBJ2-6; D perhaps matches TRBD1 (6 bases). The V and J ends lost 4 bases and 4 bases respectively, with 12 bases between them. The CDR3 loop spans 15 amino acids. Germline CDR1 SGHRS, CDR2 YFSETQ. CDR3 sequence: CASSPQGQGANVLTF. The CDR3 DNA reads TGCGCCAGCAGCCCCCAGGGGCAGGGGGCCAACGTCCTGACTTTC. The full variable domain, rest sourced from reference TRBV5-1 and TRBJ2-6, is KAGVTQTPRYLIKTRGQQVTLSCSPISGHRSVSWYQQTPGQGLQFLFEYFSETQRNKGNFPGRFSGRQFSNSRSEMNVSTLELGDSALYLCASSPQGQGANVLTFGAGSRLTVL.

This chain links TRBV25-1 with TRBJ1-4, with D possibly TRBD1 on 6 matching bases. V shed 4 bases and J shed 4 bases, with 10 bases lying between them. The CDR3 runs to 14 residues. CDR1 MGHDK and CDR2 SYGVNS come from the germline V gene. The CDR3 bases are TGTGCCAGCAGTGTGGAAGGGGGTAATGAAAAACTGTTTTTT. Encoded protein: CASSVEGGNEKLFF. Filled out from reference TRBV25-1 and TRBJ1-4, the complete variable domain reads EADIYQTPRYLVIGTGKKITLECSQTMGHDKMYWYQQDPGMELHLIHYSYGVNSTEKGDLSSESTVSRIRTEHFPLTLESARPSHTSQYLCASSVEGGNEKLFFGSGTQLSVL.

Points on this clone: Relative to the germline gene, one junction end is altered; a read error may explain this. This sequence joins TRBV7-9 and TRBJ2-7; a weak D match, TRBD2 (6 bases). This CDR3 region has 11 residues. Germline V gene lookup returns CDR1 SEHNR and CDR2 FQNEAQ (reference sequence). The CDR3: CSSGRAYEQYF. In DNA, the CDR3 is TGTTCCAGCGGGCGAGCCTACGAGCAGTACTTC.

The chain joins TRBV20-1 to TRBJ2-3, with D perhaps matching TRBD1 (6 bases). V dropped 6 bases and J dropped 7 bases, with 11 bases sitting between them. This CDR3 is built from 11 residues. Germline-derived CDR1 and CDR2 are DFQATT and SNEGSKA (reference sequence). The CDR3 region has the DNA TGCAGTGCAACACAGGGAAATACGCAGTATTTT. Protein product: CSATQGNTQYF.

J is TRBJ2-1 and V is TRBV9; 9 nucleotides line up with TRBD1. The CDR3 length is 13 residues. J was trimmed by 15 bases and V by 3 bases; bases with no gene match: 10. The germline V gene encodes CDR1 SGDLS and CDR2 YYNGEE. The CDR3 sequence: CASSAWTGAEGFF. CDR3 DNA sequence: TGTGCCAGCAGCGCTTGGACAGGGGCCGAGGGGTTCTTC.

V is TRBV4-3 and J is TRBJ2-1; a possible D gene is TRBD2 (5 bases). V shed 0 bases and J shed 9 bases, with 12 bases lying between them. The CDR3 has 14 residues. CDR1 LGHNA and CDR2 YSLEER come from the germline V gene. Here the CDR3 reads CASSQDYARGEQFF. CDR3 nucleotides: TGCGCCAGCAGCCAAGATTACGCTCGGGGTGAGCAGTTCTTC.

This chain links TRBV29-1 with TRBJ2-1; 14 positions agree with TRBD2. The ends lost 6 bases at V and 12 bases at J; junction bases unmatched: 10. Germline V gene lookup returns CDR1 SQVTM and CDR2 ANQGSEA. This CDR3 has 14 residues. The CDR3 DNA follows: TGCAGCGTCCACACCGGGACTAGCGGGAGTGGGCAGTTCTTC. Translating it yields CSVHTGTSGSGQFF.

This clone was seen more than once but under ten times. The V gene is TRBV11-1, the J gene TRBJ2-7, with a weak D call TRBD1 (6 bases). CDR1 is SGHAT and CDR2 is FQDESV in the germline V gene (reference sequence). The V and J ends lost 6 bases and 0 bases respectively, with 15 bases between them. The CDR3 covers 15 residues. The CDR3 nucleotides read TGTGCCAGCAGTCTTATACAGGGACACTCCTACGAGCAGTACTTC. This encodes CASSLIQGHSYEQYF.

DNA of the CDR3: TGTGCCAGCAGCCACGGGAGACCCTACGAGCAGTACTTC. The encoded protein is CASSHGRPYEQYF. The chain employs TRBV14 and TRBJ2-7, with D possibly TRBD2 on 6 matching bases. Trimming left V 3 bases short and J 2 bases short, with 8 bases between. Germline assignment: CDR1 SGHDN and CDR2 FVKESK. The CDR3 contains 13 residues.

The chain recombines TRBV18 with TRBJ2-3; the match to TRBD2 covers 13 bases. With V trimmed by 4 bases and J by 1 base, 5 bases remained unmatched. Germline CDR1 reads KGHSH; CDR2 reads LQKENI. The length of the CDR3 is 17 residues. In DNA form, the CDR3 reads TGTGCCAGCTCACAAAGACTAGCGGGAGGCCGCACAGATACGCAGTATTTT. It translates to CASSQRLAGGRTDTQYF.